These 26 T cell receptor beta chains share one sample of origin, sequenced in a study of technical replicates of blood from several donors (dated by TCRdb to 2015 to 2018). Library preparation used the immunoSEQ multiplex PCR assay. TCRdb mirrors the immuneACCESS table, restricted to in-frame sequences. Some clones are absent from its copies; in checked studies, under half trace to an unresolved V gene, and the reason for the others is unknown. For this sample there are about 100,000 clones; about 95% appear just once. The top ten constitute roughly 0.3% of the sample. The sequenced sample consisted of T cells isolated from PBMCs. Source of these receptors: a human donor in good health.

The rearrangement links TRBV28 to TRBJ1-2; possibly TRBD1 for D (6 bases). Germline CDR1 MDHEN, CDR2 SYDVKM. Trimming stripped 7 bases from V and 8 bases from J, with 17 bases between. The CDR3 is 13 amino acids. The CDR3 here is CASTAGDIGGYTF. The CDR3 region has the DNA TGTGCCAGCACCGCAGGGGACATCGGCGGCTACACCTTC.

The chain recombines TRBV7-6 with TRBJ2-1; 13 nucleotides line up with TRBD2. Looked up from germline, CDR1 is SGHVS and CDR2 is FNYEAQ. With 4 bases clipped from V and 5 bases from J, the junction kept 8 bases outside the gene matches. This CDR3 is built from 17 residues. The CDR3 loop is CASSSSSTSGRNNEQFF. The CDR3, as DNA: TGTGCCAGCAGCTCTTCCTCGACTAGCGGGAGGAACAATGAGCAGTTCTTC.

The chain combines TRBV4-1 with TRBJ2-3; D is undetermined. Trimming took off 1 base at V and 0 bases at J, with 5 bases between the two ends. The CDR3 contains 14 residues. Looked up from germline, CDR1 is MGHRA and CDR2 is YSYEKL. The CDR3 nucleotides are TGCGCCAGCAGCCAAGGTCGGAGCACAGATACGCAGTATTTT. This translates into CASSQGRSTDTQYF.

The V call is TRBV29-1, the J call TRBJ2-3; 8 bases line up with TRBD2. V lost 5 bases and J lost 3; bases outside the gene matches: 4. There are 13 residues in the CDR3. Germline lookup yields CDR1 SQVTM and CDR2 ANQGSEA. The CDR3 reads CSVSSGGTDTQYF. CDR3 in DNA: TGCAGCGTTTCAAGCGGGGGAACAGATACGCAGTATTTT.

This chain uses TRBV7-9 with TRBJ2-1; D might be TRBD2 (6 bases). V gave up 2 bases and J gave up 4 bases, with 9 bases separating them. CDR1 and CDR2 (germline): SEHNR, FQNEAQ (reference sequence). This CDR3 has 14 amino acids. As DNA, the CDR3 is TGTGCCAGCAGCTTATGGGGGAGGTACAATGAGCAGTTCTTC. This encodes CASSLWGRYNEQFF.

CDR3 sequence reads: CASSPDGTFKTDTQYF. The DNA of the CDR3 is TGTGCCAGCTCACCAGACGGGACTTTCAAAACAGATACGCAGTATTTT. J is TRBJ2-3 and V is TRBV18; D perhaps matches TRBD2 (6 bases). Trimming cost V 2 bases and J 3 bases, with 15 bases left between them. Per the germline V gene, CDR1 is KGHSH and CDR2 is LQKENI. The CDR3 has 16 amino acids.

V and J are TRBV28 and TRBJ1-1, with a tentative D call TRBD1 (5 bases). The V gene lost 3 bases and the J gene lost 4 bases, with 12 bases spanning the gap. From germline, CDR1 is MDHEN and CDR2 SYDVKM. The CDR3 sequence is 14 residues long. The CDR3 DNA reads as TGTGCCAGCAGTTTTGCAGGTCAGGGCACTGAAGCTTTCTTT. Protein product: CASSFAGQGTEAFF.

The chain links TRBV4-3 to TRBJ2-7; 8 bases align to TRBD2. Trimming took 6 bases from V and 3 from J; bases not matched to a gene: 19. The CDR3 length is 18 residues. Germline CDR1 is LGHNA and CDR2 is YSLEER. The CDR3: CASSQTYKEAGDLYEQYF. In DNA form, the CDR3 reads TGCGCCAGCAGTCAAACATACAAAGAAGCGGGAGACCTCTACGAGCAGTACTTC.

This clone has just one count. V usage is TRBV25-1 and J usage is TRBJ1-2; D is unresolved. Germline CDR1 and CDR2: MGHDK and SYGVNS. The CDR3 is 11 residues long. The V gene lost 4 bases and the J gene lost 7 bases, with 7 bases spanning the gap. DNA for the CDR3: TGTGCCAGCAGTGCCGGTGGTGGCTACACCTTC. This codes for CASSAGGGYTF.

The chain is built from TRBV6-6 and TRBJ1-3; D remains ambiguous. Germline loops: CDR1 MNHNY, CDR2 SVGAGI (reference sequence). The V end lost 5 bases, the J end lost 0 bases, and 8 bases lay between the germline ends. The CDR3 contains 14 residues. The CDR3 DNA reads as TGTGCCAGCAGTAGCATACGCTCTGGAAACACCATATATTTT. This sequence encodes CASSSIRSGNTIYF.

The CDR3 DNA follows: TGCGCCAGCAGCACAGGGAGCTTTCGAGAGACCCAGTACTTC. This gives the protein CASSTGSFRETQYF. J is TRBJ2-5 and V is TRBV5-1; TRBD1 is a possible D gene (6 bases). CDR1 SGHRS and CDR2 YFSETQ come from the germline V gene. V was trimmed by 4 bases and J by 4 bases, leaving 14 bases between them. The CDR3 is 14 amino acids.

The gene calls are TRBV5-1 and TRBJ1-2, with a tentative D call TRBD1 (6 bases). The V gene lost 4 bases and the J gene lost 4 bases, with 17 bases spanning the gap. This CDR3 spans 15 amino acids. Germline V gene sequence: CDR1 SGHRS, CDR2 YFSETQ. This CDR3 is CASSPGQGGTYGYTF. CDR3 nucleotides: TGCGCCAGCAGCCCCGGACAAGGGGGAACCTATGGCTACACCTTC.

For the CDR3, the DNA is TGCGCCAGCAGCCAAGAGGAATCTTTAGGGACAGACTCCTATGGCTACACCTTC. Its protein is CASSQEESLGTDSYGYTF. The chain carries TRBV4-3 and TRBJ1-2, with 7 bases matching TRBD1. The V segment lost 0 bases and the J segment 4 bases; nucleotides outside the gene matches: 14. Germline lookup yields CDR1 LGHNA and CDR2 YSLEER. The CDR3 contains 18 residues.

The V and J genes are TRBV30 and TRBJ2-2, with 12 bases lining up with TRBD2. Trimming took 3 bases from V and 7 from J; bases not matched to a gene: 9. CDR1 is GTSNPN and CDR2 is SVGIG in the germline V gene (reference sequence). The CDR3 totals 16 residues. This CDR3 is CAWSSLAGGPSGELFF. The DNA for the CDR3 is TGTGCCTGGAGCAGTCTAGCGGGAGGGCCAAGCGGGGAGCTGTTTTTT.

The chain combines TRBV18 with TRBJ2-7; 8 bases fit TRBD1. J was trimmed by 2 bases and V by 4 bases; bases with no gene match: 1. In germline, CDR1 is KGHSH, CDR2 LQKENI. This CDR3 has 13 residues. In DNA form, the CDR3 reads TGTGCCAGCTCACAGGGACAGGCCTACGAGCAGTACTTC. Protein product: CASSQGQAYEQYF.

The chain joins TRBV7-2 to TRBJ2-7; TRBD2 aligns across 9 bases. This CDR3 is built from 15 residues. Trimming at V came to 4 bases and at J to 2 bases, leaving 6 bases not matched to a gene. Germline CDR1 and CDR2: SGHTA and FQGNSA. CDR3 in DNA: TGTGCCAGCAGCTACACTAGCGGGTTAGCCTACGAGCAGTACTTC. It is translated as CASSYTSGLAYEQYF.

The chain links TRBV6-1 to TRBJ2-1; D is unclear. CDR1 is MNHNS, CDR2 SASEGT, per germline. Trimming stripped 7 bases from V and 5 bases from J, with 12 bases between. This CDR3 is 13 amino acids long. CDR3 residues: CASIRGEDNEQFF. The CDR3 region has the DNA TGTGCCAGCATTAGAGGAGAGGACAATGAGCAGTTCTTC.

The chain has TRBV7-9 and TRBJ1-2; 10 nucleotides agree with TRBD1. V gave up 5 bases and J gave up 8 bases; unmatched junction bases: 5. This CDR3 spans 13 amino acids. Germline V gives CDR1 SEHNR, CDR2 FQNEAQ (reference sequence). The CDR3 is CASSPGTGEGYTF. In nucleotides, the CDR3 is TGTGCCAGCAGCCCCGGGACAGGGGAGGGCTACACCTTC.

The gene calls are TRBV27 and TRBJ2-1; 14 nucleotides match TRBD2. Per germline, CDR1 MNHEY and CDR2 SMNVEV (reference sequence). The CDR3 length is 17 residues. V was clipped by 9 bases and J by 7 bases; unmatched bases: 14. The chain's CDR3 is CASSGLAGVVVSNEQFF. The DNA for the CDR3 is TGTGCCAGTTCGGGACTAGCGGGAGTAGTCGTTTCAAATGAGCAGTTCTTC.

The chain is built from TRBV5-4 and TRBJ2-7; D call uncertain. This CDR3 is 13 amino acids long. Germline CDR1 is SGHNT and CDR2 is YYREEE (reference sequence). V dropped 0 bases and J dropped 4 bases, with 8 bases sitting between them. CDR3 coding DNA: TGTGCCAGCAGCTTGGGTGGCAGATACGAGCAGTACTTC. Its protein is CASSLGGRYEQYF.

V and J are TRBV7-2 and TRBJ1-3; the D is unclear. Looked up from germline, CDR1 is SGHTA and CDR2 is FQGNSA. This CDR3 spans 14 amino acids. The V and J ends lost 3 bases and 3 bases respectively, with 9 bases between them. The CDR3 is CASSFLQNGNTIYF. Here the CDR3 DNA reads TGTGCCAGCAGCTTCCTGCAGAATGGAAACACCATATATTTT.

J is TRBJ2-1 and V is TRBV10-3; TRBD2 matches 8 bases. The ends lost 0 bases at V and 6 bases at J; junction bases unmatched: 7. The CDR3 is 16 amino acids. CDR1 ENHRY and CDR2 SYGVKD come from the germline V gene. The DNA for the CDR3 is TGTGCCATCAGTGAGTCGTTCAACGGGGGGGCCAATGAGCAGTTCTTC. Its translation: CAISESFNGGANEQFF.

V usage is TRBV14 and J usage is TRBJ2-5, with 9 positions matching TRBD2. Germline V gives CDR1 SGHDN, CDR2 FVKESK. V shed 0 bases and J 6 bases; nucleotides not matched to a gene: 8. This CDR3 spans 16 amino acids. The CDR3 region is CASSQDAGGEVKTQYF. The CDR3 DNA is TGTGCCAGCAGCCAAGACGCGGGAGGGGAAGTAAAGACCCAGTACTTC.

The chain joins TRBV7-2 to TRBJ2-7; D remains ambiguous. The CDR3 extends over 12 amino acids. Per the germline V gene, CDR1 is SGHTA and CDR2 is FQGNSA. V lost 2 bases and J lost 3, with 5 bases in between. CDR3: CASSLNRYEQYF. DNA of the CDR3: TGTGCCAGCAGCTTAAATCGCTACGAGCAGTACTTC.

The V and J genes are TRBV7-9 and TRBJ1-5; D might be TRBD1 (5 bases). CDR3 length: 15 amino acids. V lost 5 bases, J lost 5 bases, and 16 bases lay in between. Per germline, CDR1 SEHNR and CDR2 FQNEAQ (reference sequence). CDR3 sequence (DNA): TGTGCCAGCAGCCCCCAGGGTGCGGGGTATCAGCCCCAGCATTTT. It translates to CASSPQGAGYQPQHF.

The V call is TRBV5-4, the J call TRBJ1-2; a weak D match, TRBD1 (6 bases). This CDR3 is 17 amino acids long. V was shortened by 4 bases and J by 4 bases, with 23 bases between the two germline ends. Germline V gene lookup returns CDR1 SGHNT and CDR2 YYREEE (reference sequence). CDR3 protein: CASSIYGLDSSFYGYTF. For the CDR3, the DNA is TGTGCCAGCAGCATTTACGGCTTGGACAGTTCGTTCTATGGCTACACCTTC.